One and the same sample provided the 24 T cell receptor beta chains below, sequenced in a study of cytomegalovirus exposure and HLA in healthy donors. Use of 60 Vbeta and 13 Jbeta primers characterized the PCR. The repertoire was sequenced with immunoSEQ multiplex PCR; TCRdb's copy has only in-frame clones and lacks some. The table lists approximately 140,000 clones, roughly 90% of them singletons. Specimen: PBMCs. The receptors derive from a middle-aged woman in good health and CMV-seronegative.

V is TRBV19 and J is TRBJ2-3; TRBD1 aligns across 8 bases. CDR1 and CDR2 (germline): LNHDA, SQIVND (reference sequence). The CDR3 length is 13 residues. V was clipped by 3 bases and J by 8 bases; unmatched bases: 4. This CDR3 reads CASSMQQGGTQYF. The CDR3 nucleotides read TGTGCCAGTAGTATGCAACAGGGGGGTACGCAGTATTTT.

This rearrangement joins TRBV4-1 to TRBJ2-5, with a possible D match to TRBD2 (5 bases). The germline V gene encodes CDR1 MGHRA and CDR2 YSYEKL. V lost 1 base, J lost 3 bases, and 15 bases lay in between. The length of the CDR3 is 16 residues. CDR3 bases: TGCGCCAGCAGCCAAGGGGTTTGGGCTAGCAAAGAGACCCAGTACTTC. This codes for CASSQGVWASKETQYF.

V gene TRBV7-9 combines with J gene TRBJ1-1; D is possibly TRBD1 (5 bases). V was trimmed by 1 base and J by 5 bases, leaving 23 bases between them. Germline values: CDR1 SEHNR, CDR2 FQNEAQ (reference sequence). The CDR3 consists of 18 residues. The CDR3 loop reads CASSLGPNPSRGKTEAFF. The CDR3 region has the DNA TGTGCCAGCAGCTTAGGCCCTAACCCGAGCCGGGGGAAGACTGAAGCTTTCTTT.

The chain joins TRBV19 to TRBJ2-4, with TRBD2 identical over 11 bases. Germline V gene data show CDR1 as LNHDA and CDR2 as SQIVND (reference sequence). This CDR3 is 18 amino acids long. The V and J ends lost 6 bases and 3 bases, in that order; junction bases with no gene match: 13. CDR3 bases: TGTGCCAGTAGGCGGACTAGCGGGCTAATGGGACTCAAAAACATTCAGTACTTC. It translates to CASRRTSGLMGLKNIQYF.

J is TRBJ2-7 and V is TRBV10-3; the D gene is possibly TRBD1 (6 bases). This CDR3 has 12 residues. The germline V gene encodes CDR1 ENHRY and CDR2 SYGVKD. The germline V and J ends were trimmed by 4 bases and 3 bases, with 7 bases remaining between them. CDR3 loop: CAISVQGYEQYF. The CDR3 region has the DNA TGTGCCATCAGTGTACAGGGCTACGAGCAGTACTTC.

The CDR3 here is CASILFSGGYNEQFF. The CDR3 DNA is TGTGCCAGCATCCTGTTTAGCGGGGGCTACAATGAGCAGTTCTTC. The V and J genes are TRBV6-5 and TRBJ2-1, with 9 bases aligning to TRBD2. Germline V gene lookup returns CDR1 MNHEY and CDR2 SVGAGI. The CDR3 loop spans 15 amino acids. V dropped 7 bases and J dropped 3; count of bases not matched to a gene: 7.

This chain links TRBV7-9 with TRBJ1-2; 12 bases match TRBD1. There are 15 residues in the CDR3. In germline, CDR1 is SEHNR, CDR2 FQNEAQ (reference sequence). Trimming removed 3 bases from V and 4 bases from J; junction bases left unmatched: 3. The CDR3: CASSLGQGAGYGYTF. In DNA form, the CDR3 reads TGTGCCAGCAGCTTGGGACAGGGGGCTGGCTATGGCTACACCTTC.

The rearrangement uses TRBV7-9 and TRBJ2-1; 7 bases are a match to TRBD2. V dropped 5 bases and J dropped 5; count of bases not matched to a gene: 9. The germline gives CDR1 SEHNR, CDR2 FQNEAQ (reference sequence). This CDR3 has 15 amino acids. In DNA, the CDR3 is TGTGCCAGCAGCGCGAGAGGCGGGAGCGACAATGAGCAGTTCTTC. Amino acids: CASSARGGSDNEQFF.

The chain is built from TRBV6-1 and TRBJ2-5; maybe TRBD1 (6 bases). Germline lookup yields CDR1 MNHNS and CDR2 SASEGT. The CDR3 consists of 16 residues. Deletions cut 0 bases from V and 0 bases from J, with 11 bases between. CDR3 amino acids: CASSEAPQGNQETQYF. Written as DNA, the CDR3 is TGTGCCAGCAGTGAAGCGCCCCAGGGGAACCAAGAGACCCAGTACTTC.

The gene calls are TRBV5-1 and TRBJ1-1; D is unresolved. V was shortened by 4 bases and J by 4 bases, with 23 bases between the two germline ends. Germline assignment: CDR1 SGHRS and CDR2 YFSETQ. The CDR3 is made up of 17 amino acids. CDR3 amino acids: CASSPPASATQATEAFF. In nucleotides, the CDR3 is TGCGCCAGCAGCCCCCCAGCGTCAGCCACTCAAGCCACTGAAGCTTTCTTT.

V gene TRBV19 combines with J gene TRBJ2-7, with D possibly being TRBD2 (5 bases). Germline loops: CDR1 LNHDA, CDR2 SQIVND (reference sequence). This CDR3 is built from 14 residues. V was shortened by 3 bases and J by 0 bases, with 9 bases between the two germline ends. In DNA form, the CDR3 reads TGTGCCAGTAGTATTCCCGGGGACTCCTACGAGCAGTACTTC. Translation: CASSIPGDSYEQYF.

This clone has only one observation. The chain joins TRBV28 to TRBJ2-7; TRBD2 aligns across 7 bases. The CDR3 contains 14 residues. Looked up from germline, CDR1 is MDHEN and CDR2 is SYDVKM. With 1 base clipped from V and 6 bases from J, the junction kept 6 bases outside the gene matches. This CDR3 is CASSLSLLAREQYF. The CDR3 nucleotides read TGTGCCAGCAGTTTATCCCTACTAGCGCGCGAGCAGTACTTC.

The chain carries TRBV27 and TRBJ2-5; the D gene is possibly TRBD2 (6 bases). Germline V CDR1 and CDR2: MNHEY, SMNVEV (reference sequence). The V gene lost 6 bases and the J gene lost 4 bases, with 18 bases spanning the gap. This CDR3 is 15 amino acids long. CDR3 sequence: CASSPRTGVGETQYF. The CDR3 DNA reads TGTGCCAGCAGCCCAAGGACGGGGGTCGGAGAGACCCAGTACTTC.

This chain links TRBV6-1 with TRBJ1-1; D is ambiguous. Germline V gene sequence: CDR1 MNHNS, CDR2 SASEGT. The CDR3 extends over 14 amino acids. Between the trimmed V and J ends, which lost 2 bases and 4 bases, there was a span of 11 bases. This chain's CDR3 is CASSETWSSTEAFF. CDR3 coding DNA: TGTGCCAGCAGTGAAACGTGGAGCAGCACTGAAGCTTTCTTT.

Turning to this clone: One end of the junction varies from germline; a read error may be responsible. The same CDR3 is also encoded by other DNA sequences in this sample. The rearrangement uses TRBV27 and TRBJ1-1; maybe TRBD1 (5 bases). CDR1 and CDR2 (germline): MNHEY, SMNVEV (reference sequence). This CDR3 region has 14 residues. The CDR3 is CASSSPGSGTEAFF. The CDR3, as DNA: TGTGCCAGCAGTTCCCCAGGGTCGGGTACTGAAGCCTTCTTT.

This chain uses TRBV6-1 with TRBJ1-1; D is unclear. Trimming cost V 2 bases and J 6 bases, with 10 bases left between them. Germline V gene sequence: CDR1 MNHNS, CDR2 SASEGT. This CDR3 comprises 13 residues. CDR3: CASSERGWSEAFF. The DNA of the CDR3 is TGTGCCAGCAGTGAACGAGGGTGGTCTGAAGCTTTCTTT.

The chain has TRBV11-2 and TRBJ1-5, with 8 bases fitting TRBD1. There are 14 residues in the CDR3. CDR1 and CDR2 (germline): SGHAT, FQNNGV. V lost 4 bases to trimming and J lost 6 bases; unmatched junction nucleotides: 5. The CDR3 DNA reads as TGTGCCAGCAGCTCATCAGGGGGCGGTCAGCCCCAGCATTTT. This translates into CASSSSGGGQPQHF.

This chain uses TRBV30 with TRBJ2-3; 9 positions match TRBD2. Trimming cost V 4 bases and J 7 bases; bases outside gene matches: 12. Germline V gene lookup returns CDR1 GTSNPN and CDR2 SVGIG (reference sequence). The CDR3 length is 15 residues. The CDR3 is CAWTNSPSGTYTQYF. CDR3 DNA: TGTGCCTGGACTAATTCCCCTAGCGGGACCTATACGCAGTATTTT.

The genes are TRBV29-1 and TRBJ2-5; D possibly corresponds to TRBD2 (6 bases). The CDR3 extends over 12 amino acids. Per germline, CDR1 SQVTM and CDR2 ANQGSEA. Trimming left V 4 bases short and J 7 bases short, with 13 bases between. Here the CDR3 reads CSVGGGYGTQYF. CDR3 coding DNA: TGCAGCGTTGGTGGGGGGTACGGGACCCAGTACTTC. The full variable domain, in which reference TRBV29-1 and TRBJ2-5 provide the parts outside the CDR3, is SAVISQKPSRDICQRGTSLTIQCQVDSQVTMMFWYRQQPGQSLTLIATANQGSEATYESGFVIDKFPISRPNLTFSTLTVSNMSPEDSSIYLCSVGGGYGTQYFGPGTRLLVL.

The chain links TRBV9 to TRBJ1-4; a possible D gene is TRBD1 (6 bases). CDR1 is SGDLS, CDR2 YYNGEE, per germline. CDR3 size: 13 residues. V was clipped by 7 bases and J by 4 bases, with 11 bases between them. CDR3 protein: CASWGGHNEKLFF. As DNA, the CDR3 is TGTGCCAGCTGGGGGGGGCATAATGAAAAACTGTTTTTT.

The gene calls are TRBV5-1 and TRBJ2-3; a weak D match, TRBD2 (5 bases). Trimming took 4 bases from V and 4 from J, leaving 19 bases between them. CDR1 and CDR2 (germline): SGHRS, YFSETQ. This CDR3 comprises 16 residues. The chain's CDR3 is CASSVLEAGVADTQYF. The CDR3 DNA follows: TGCGCCAGCAGCGTACTAGAGGCAGGTGTAGCAGATACGCAGTATTTT. The whole variable domain, filled in from reference TRBV5-1 and TRBJ2-3, reads KAGVTQTPRYLIKTRGQQVTLSCSPISGHRSVSWYQQTPGQGLQFLFEYFSETQRNKGNFPGRFSGRQFSNSRSEMNVSTLELGDSALYLCASSVLEAGVADTQYFGPGTRLTVL.

As concerns this clone: A read error may produce the germline difference seen at one junction end. The rearrangement uses TRBV27 and TRBJ2-1, with TRBD2 identical over 8 bases. Germline CDR1 is MNHEY and CDR2 is SMNVEV (reference sequence). There are 13 residues in the CDR3. CDR3 in DNA: TGTGCCTGCAGAGCGGGGGCCTACAATGAGCAGTTCTTC. It is translated as CACRAGAYNEQFF.

The chain links TRBV4-3 to TRBJ1-2; 8 bases are a match to TRBD1. Germline values: CDR1 LGHNA, CDR2 YSLEER. V lost 3 bases to trimming and J lost 4 bases; unmatched junction nucleotides: 7. This CDR3 is 15 amino acids long. The CDR3 DNA reads TGCGCCAGCAGCCATGACAGGGGATGGGGCTATGGCTACACCTTC. Translation: CASSHDRGWGYGYTF.

This rearrangement joins TRBV2 to TRBJ1-1, with D tentatively TRBD1 (6 bases). V lost 5 bases and J lost 0, with 13 bases in between. The germline V gene encodes CDR1 SNHLY and CDR2 FYNNEI. This CDR3 is built from 15 residues. CDR3 loop: CASSQNRAMNTEAFF. The CDR3 DNA follows: TGTGCCAGCAGTCAGAACAGGGCTATGAACACTGAAGCTTTCTTT.